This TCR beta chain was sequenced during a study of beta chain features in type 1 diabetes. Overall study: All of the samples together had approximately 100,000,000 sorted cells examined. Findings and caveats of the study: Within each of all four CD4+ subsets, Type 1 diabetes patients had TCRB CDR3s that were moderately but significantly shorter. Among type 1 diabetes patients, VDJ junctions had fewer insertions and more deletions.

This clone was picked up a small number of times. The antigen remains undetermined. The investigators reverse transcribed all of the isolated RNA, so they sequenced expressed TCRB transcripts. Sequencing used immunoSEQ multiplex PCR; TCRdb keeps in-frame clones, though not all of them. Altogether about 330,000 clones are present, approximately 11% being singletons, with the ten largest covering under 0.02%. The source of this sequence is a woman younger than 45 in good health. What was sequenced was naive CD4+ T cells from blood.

CDR3: CASSETTGTGDGYTF. DNA for the CDR3: TGTGCCAGCTCAGAGACTACCGGGACAGGAGACGGCTACACCTTC. The chain links TRBV18 to TRBJ1-2; the match to TRBD1 covers 8 bases. In germline, CDR1 is KGHSH, CDR2 LQKENI. The CDR3 spans 15 residues. Trimming took 5 bases from V and 8 from J; bases not matched to a gene: 13.